The T cell receptor (beta chain) under discussion was sequenced for a study of cytomegalovirus exposure and HLA in healthy donors. The V and J ends lost 6 bases and 6 bases, in that order; junction bases with no gene match: 6. Germline V gives CDR1 MNHEY, CDR2 SMNVEV (reference sequence). CDR3 length: 13 residues. Those who donated were healthy bone marrow donors. Primers: 60 Vbeta forward and 13 Jbeta reverse. Clones were read by immunoSEQ multiplex PCR, and TCRdb kept only the in-frame ones, dropping some. The sample yields about 140,000 clones, about 82% seen once. The source material was PBMCs. The rearrangement uses TRBV27 and TRBJ2-7; 9 bases agree with TRBD2. The sequence came from a woman aged 40 to 50 in good health and CMV-seropositive. CDR3 sequence: CASSAWREGEQYF. The CDR3 coding sequence is TGTGCCAGCAGCGCCTGGCGGGAGGGCGAGCAGTACTTC.